The clone carrying this TCR beta chain has a count of ten or more. What was amplified from RNA transcripts were TCR beta CDR3 regions. First-round RT-PCR of the TCR CDR3 relied on the HTBI primer set. TCRdb reprocessed the multiplex PCR reads via MiXCR and lists one record per CDR3 protein. The sample records approximately 590,000 distinct CDR3 sequences, about a sixth being singletons. 10 ml of fresh peripheral blood supplied the PBMCs. The data derive from a study of T cells in Graves' hyperthyroidism and ophthalmopathy. CDR1 is DFQATT and CDR2 is SNEGSKA in the germline V gene (reference sequence). This CDR3 has 13 amino acids. Trimming took 6 bases from V and 5 from J; bases not matched to a gene: 7.

This rearrangement joins TRBV20-1 to TRBJ1-3; TRBD1 matches at 7 bases. Sequenced sample: blood. The TCR sequence derives from a woman aged 25 to 39 with Graves' hyperthyroidism. CDR3 in amino acids: CSAVGTARNTIYF. DNA of the CDR3: TGCAGTGCCGTTGGGACAGCAAGAAACACCATATATTTT.